This TCR beta chain was retrieved from a study of radiation and T cells in renal cell carcinoma. Study conclusions and caveats: Irradiated tumors held more dominant CDR3 motifs than control tumors. Without pretreatment biopsies, baseline tumor clonotype presence was undetermined.

Germline V gives CDR1 SGHRS, CDR2 YFSETQ. This CDR3 region has 15 residues. V gave up 0 bases and J gave up 5 bases, with 14 bases separating them. Only a few counts were recorded for this clone. Antigen: not known. Regarding treatment: 15 Gy SBRT to primary tumor, nephrectomy 4 weeks later. Nephrectomy followed 15 Gy stereotactic body radiation by 4 weeks. TCRdb's copy holds only in-frame clones and misses some; the assay was immunoSEQ multiplex PCR. The sample has some 4,000 clones, about two thirds seen once; the top ten hold more than 35%. The material was tumor tissue, obtained from a patient whose treatment included radiotherapy and nephrectomy. The J gene is TRBJ1-1, the V gene TRBV5-1, with D possibly TRBD1 on 6 matching bases. The origin of this receptor is a woman between 55 and 75 years old with renal cell carcinoma. CDR3 loop: CASSLDFGRGTEAFF. Written as DNA, the CDR3 is TGCGCCAGCAGCTTGGATTTCGGCAGGGGAACTGAAGCTTTCTTT.